This passage covers 19 T cell receptor beta chains from one sample sequenced in a study of control samples from healthy donors and cancer patients. TCRdb's table, derived via immunoSEQ multiplex PCR, lists solely in-frame clones and lacks some. The table records over 150,000 clones, 75% to 95% of them present only once. The sample taken for sequencing was blood. These TCRs come from a middle-aged woman in good health.

The chain is built from TRBV2 and TRBJ2-3, with D possibly matching TRBD2 (6 bases). V was shortened by 8 bases and J by 2 bases, with 14 bases between the two germline ends. This CDR3 spans 14 amino acids. The germline gives CDR1 SNHLY, CDR2 FYNNEI. CDR3 sequence reads: CASSPWTITDTQYF. CDR3 coding DNA: TGTGCCAGCTCCCCGTGGACTATCACAGATACGCAGTATTTT.

The rearrangement joins TRBV12-5 to TRBJ2-7; D may be TRBD2 (7 bases). From germline, CDR1 is LGHNT and CDR2 FRNRAP. This CDR3 has 14 residues. Deletions cut 7 bases from V and 5 bases from J, with 18 bases between. The CDR3 spells CASAQNGGPNEQYF. CDR3 DNA sequence: TGTGCTAGTGCTCAGAACGGGGGGCCAAACGAGCAGTACTTC.

The chain employs TRBV9 and TRBJ2-5, with 11 bases identical to TRBD2. This CDR3 region has 18 residues. V lost 0 bases to trimming and J lost 2 bases; unmatched junction nucleotides: 9. In germline, CDR1 is SGDLS, CDR2 YYNGEE. CDR3 sequence reads: CASSVGLAGRAVQETQYF. CDR3 nucleotide sequence: TGTGCCAGCAGCGTAGGACTAGCGGGACGGGCGGTTCAAGAGACCCAGTACTTC.

This clone was observed a few times. V usage is TRBV21-1 and J usage is TRBJ1-2; TRBD1 is the table's D call, not checked against the DNA. TRBV21-1 is recorded as a pseudogene. The CDR3 runs 12 residues. The CDR3 DNA reads as TGTGCCAGCAGCAAGCGGGACAGGCGCTACACCTTC. Amino acid sequence: CASSKRDRRYTF.

The chain is built from TRBV11-2 and TRBJ1-2, with 9 bases matching TRBD1. Germline CDR1 and CDR2: SGHAT and FQNNGV. The CDR3 spans 15 residues. Losses at the gene ends were 5 bases for V and 1 base for J; bases not matched to a gene: 5. As DNA, the CDR3 is TGTGCCAGCAGCCCCGGACAGGGGCTTAACTATGGCTACACCTTC. It specifies CASSPGQGLNYGYTF.

The chain has TRBV28 and TRBJ2-7; D remains unclear. Germline V CDR1 and CDR2: MDHEN, SYDVKM. The CDR3 is made up of 12 amino acids. The germline V and J ends were trimmed by 7 bases and 6 bases, with 13 bases remaining between them. Here the CDR3 reads CASTPVLGEQYF. CDR3 DNA sequence: TGTGCCAGCACCCCCGTTTTGGGCGAGCAGTACTTC.

The chain recombines TRBV4-1 with TRBJ1-1; possibly TRBD1 for D (5 bases). This CDR3 spans 18 amino acids. From germline, CDR1 is MGHRA and CDR2 YSYEKL. The V and J ends lost 0 bases and 1 base respectively, with 18 bases between them. CDR3 region: CASSQEGGLPPTNTEAFF. In DNA form, the CDR3 reads TGCGCCAGCAGCCAAGAGGGGGGACTGCCTCCGACGAACACTGAAGCTTTCTTT.

This chain uses TRBV9 with TRBJ2-1; D is unclear. Germline V gives CDR1 SGDLS, CDR2 YYNGEE. The CDR3 extends over 17 amino acids. Trimming took 4 bases from V and 4 from J, leaving 21 bases between them. This CDR3 reads CASSPTTRTDPYNEQFF. CDR3 DNA sequence: TGTGCCAGCAGCCCCACCACCCGGACGGACCCGTACAATGAGCAGTTCTTC.

This clone appeared once. The genes are TRBV4-1 and TRBJ2-7; 11 nucleotides align to TRBD2. This CDR3 has 16 amino acids. V trimming: 3 bases; J trimming: 6 bases; junction bases outside the gene matches: 10. The germline V gene encodes CDR1 MGHRA and CDR2 YSYEKL. The CDR3 spells CASSQASGGHWSEQYF. In DNA, the CDR3 is TGCGCCAGCAGCCAGGCTAGCGGGGGGCATTGGAGCGAGCAGTACTTC.

V is TRBV5-4 and J is TRBJ2-5; 9 bases are shared with TRBD2. V lost 4 bases to trimming and J lost 4 bases; unmatched junction nucleotides: 5. The CDR3 is 14 amino acids. Germline CDR1 is SGHNT and CDR2 is YYREEE (reference sequence). This CDR3 reads CASSNSGGGETQYF. In DNA form, the CDR3 reads TGTGCCAGCAGCAATAGCGGGGGAGGAGAGACCCAGTACTTC. Drawing the rest from reference TRBV5-4 and TRBJ2-5, the complete variable domain is ETGVTQSPTHLIKTRGQQVTLRCSSQSGHNTVSWYQQALGQGPQFIFQYYREEENGRGNFPPRFSGLQFPNYSSELNVNALELDDSALYLCASSNSGGGETQYFGPGTRLLVL.

The J gene is TRBJ2-7, the V gene TRBV14; no clear D. The V and J ends lost 1 base and 2 bases respectively, with 9 bases between them. Germline V gives CDR1 SGHDN, CDR2 FVKESK. The CDR3 runs 14 residues. This CDR3 reads CASSQGYLTYEQYF. CDR3 coding DNA: TGTGCCAGCAGCCAAGGGTACCTTACCTACGAGCAGTACTTC.

The CDR3 region has the DNA TGTGCCAGCAAATCTGAGACTGGGGCCAACGTCCTGACTTTC. Amino acid sequence: CASKSETGANVLTF. V usage is TRBV9 and J usage is TRBJ2-6; D remains unclear. CDR3 length: 14 amino acids. From germline, CDR1 is SGDLS and CDR2 YYNGEE. Trimming removed 6 bases from V and 2 bases from J, with 9 bases in between.

The chain is built from TRBV6-1 and TRBJ1-3; no clear D. The CDR3 runs 13 residues. The germline V and J ends were trimmed by 3 bases and 0 bases, with 3 bases remaining between them. Per the germline V gene, CDR1 is MNHNS and CDR2 is SASEGT. The CDR3 here is CASSENSGNTIYF. The CDR3 coding sequence is TGTGCCAGCAGTGAGAACTCTGGAAACACCATATATTTT.

V usage is TRBV5-1 and J usage is TRBJ2-5, with 7 positions matching TRBD1. The CDR3 covers 15 residues. The germline gives CDR1 SGHRS, CDR2 YFSETQ. Trimming at V came to 0 bases and at J to 5 bases, leaving 7 bases not matched to a gene. DNA for the CDR3: TGCGCCAGCAGCTTGGCAGGGGGATTTGGGGAGACCCAGTACTTC. Protein product: CASSLAGGFGETQYF.

The chain is built from TRBV7-9 and TRBJ2-7, with D possibly TRBD1 on 6 matching bases. The CDR3 consists of 15 residues. Deletions cut 5 bases from V and 0 bases from J, with 14 bases between. Germline V gene lookup returns CDR1 SEHNR and CDR2 FQNEAQ (reference sequence). CDR3 sequence: CASSRSTGSSYEQYF. As DNA, the CDR3 is TGTGCCAGCAGCCGATCGACAGGAAGCTCCTACGAGCAGTACTTC.

The gene calls are TRBV14 and TRBJ1-4; D is unresolved. The CDR3 loop spans 15 amino acids. Trimming stripped 0 bases from V and 4 bases from J, with 9 bases between. From germline, CDR1 is SGHDN and CDR2 FVKESK. CDR3 DNA sequence: TGTGCCAGCAGCCAAGATCCCGTATATAATGAAAAACTGTTTTTT. Translated: CASSQDPVYNEKLFF. Combining the CDR3 with reference TRBV14 and TRBJ1-4 gives the whole variable domain EAGVTQFPSHSVIEKGQTVTLRCDPISGHDNLYWYRRVMGKEIKFLLHFVKESKQDESGMPNNRFLAERTGGTYSTLKVQPAELEDSGVYFCASSQDPVYNEKLFFGSGTQLSVL.

This clone was observed a handful of times. The chain employs TRBV5-5 and TRBJ1-6, with TRBD1 matching 8 bases. V shed 4 bases, J shed 0 bases, and the junction held 12 bases outside the gene matches. The CDR3 runs 19 residues. Per the germline V gene, CDR1 is SGHKS and CDR2 is YYEKEE (reference sequence). The CDR3 DNA reads as TGTGCCAGCAGCGCTTCCGGGACAGGAAAAAGCTCCTATAATTCACCCCTCCACTTT. Amino acids: CASSASGTGKSSYNSPLHF.

The V and J genes are TRBV2 and TRBJ2-5, with D perhaps matching TRBD2 (5 bases). The germline V and J ends were trimmed by 2 bases and 2 bases, with 9 bases remaining between them. Germline V gives CDR1 SNHLY, CDR2 FYNNEI. CDR3 length: 14 amino acids. As DNA, the CDR3 is TGTGCCAGCAGTGAAATACGGGGACAAGAGACCCAGTACTTC. It encodes CASSEIRGQETQYF.

The chain joins TRBV2 to TRBJ2-2, with D perhaps matching TRBD1 or TRBD2 (5 bases each). Germline assignment: CDR1 SNHLY and CDR2 FYNNEI. Trimming removed 6 bases from V and 3 bases from J, with 17 bases in between. The CDR3 has 16 residues. Written as DNA, the CDR3 is TGTGCCAGCAGCCTACTCGGGACGAGACACACCGGGGAGCTGTTTTTT. It translates to CASSLLGTRHTGELFF. Complete variable domain (other parts from reference TRBV2 and TRBJ2-2): EPEVTQTPSHQVTQMGQEVILRCVPISNHLYFYWYRQILGQKVEFLVSFYNNEISEKSEIFDDQFSVERPDGSNFTLKIRSTKLEDSAMYFCASSLLGTRHTGELFFGEGSRLTVL.